The 10 T cell receptor beta chains given below trace back to one sample, sequenced in a study of T cell repertoires in cytomegalovirus infection. For these receptors, no antigen is known. In TCRdb, the reads were re-called with MiXCR into one record per CDR3 protein. The sample has 830,000 or so distinct CDR3 sequences; 32% are singletons. This specimen consisted of cultured CD8+ T cells from PBMCs, obtained from culture after CMV antigen stimulation. These receptors came from a human donor in good health (CMV status not recorded). Some clones in this sample may be carry-over from other donors' samples.

In this sample, this clonotype turned up a few times. The genes are TRBV6-1 and TRBJ2-2, with D perhaps TRBD1 (6 bases). CDR1 MNHNS and CDR2 SASEGT come from the germline V gene. The CDR3 runs 13 residues. Trimming pared 7 bases from V and 4 bases from J, leaving 10 bases between. The CDR3 nucleotides are TGTGCCAGCACTACAGGGCCCACCGGGGAGCTGTTTTTT. Residues: CASTTGPTGELFF.

This chain connects TRBV5-8 to TRBJ2-7; the D gene is possibly TRBD1 (5 bases). Germline CDR1 reads SGHTS; CDR2 reads YDEGEE. Trimming stripped 9 bases from V and 4 bases from J, with 8 bases between. This CDR3 region has 10 residues. Here the CDR3 reads CANRSYEQYF. The CDR3 DNA follows: TGTGCCAACAGGTCATACGAGCAGTACTTC.

This clonotype was seen a handful of times. The chain carries TRBV12-3 or TRBV12-4 and TRBJ2-2; no reliable D call. V was trimmed by 8 bases and J by 7 bases, leaving 11 bases between them. The CDR3 covers 12 residues. Written as DNA, the CDR3 is TGTGCCAGCCCTTATGGTGGCGGGGAGCTGTTTTTT. It encodes CASPYGGGELFF.

This clonotype was seen only a few times. The chain has TRBV7-9 and TRBJ1-3; TRBD1 aligns across 9 bases. CDR1 is SEHNR, CDR2 FQNEAQ, per germline (reference sequence). The CDR3 runs 15 residues. The V segment lost 5 bases and the J segment 6 bases; nucleotides outside the gene matches: 8. The CDR3 bases are TGTGCCAGCAGCAAACCGGGACAGGGTGAAAACACCATATATTTT. Residues: CASSKPGQGENTIYF. Based on the CDR3 plus reference TRBV7-9 and TRBJ1-3, the full variable domain is DTGVSQNPRHKITKRGQNVTFRCDPISEHNRLYWYRQTLGQGPEFLTYFQNEAQLEKSRLLSDRFSAERPKGSFSTLEIQRTEQGDSAMYLCASSKPGQGENTIYFGEGSWLTVV.

The CDR3 sequence: CASSQEPGELFTEAFF. The DNA of the CDR3 is TGTGCCAGCAGCCAAGAGCCAGGAGAACTTTTCACTGAAGCTTTCTTT. This sequence joins TRBV14 and TRBJ1-1; D is uncertain. Trimming pared 0 bases from V and 4 bases from J, leaving 15 bases between. Germline lookup yields CDR1 SGHDN and CDR2 FVKESK. There are 16 residues in the CDR3.

This clonotype was found a few times. The rearrangement joins TRBV7-2 to TRBJ2-1, with 7 bases aligning to TRBD2. CDR1 is SGHTA and CDR2 is FQGNSA in the germline V gene. With 2 bases clipped from V and 2 bases from J, the junction kept 3 bases outside the gene matches. The CDR3 is 15 amino acids. The CDR3 nucleotides are TGTGCCAGCAGCTTAAGCGGGGTCGCCTACAATGAGCAGTTCTTC. Translation: CASSLSGVAYNEQFF.

This clonotype was detected a few times. The V and J genes are TRBV10-2 and TRBJ2-1; D ambiguous. Germline-derived CDR1 and CDR2 are WSHSY and SAAADI. Trimming pared 3 bases from V and 5 bases from J, leaving 17 bases between. This CDR3 is built from 16 residues. The chain's CDR3 is CASSDSIGLTDNEQFF. In DNA form, the CDR3 reads TGCGCCAGCAGTGACTCGATAGGGCTGACTGACAATGAGCAGTTCTTC.

In its sample, this clonotype was seen a few times. The chain employs TRBV7-9 and TRBJ2-5; TRBD1 matches 9 bases. Germline lookup yields CDR1 SEHNR and CDR2 FQNEAQ (reference sequence). This CDR3 has 16 amino acids. V dropped 7 bases and J dropped 2; count of bases not matched to a gene: 11. CDR3 sequence reads: CASTPRGGTGQETQYF. The DNA for the CDR3 is TGTGCCAGCACCCCGAGGGGGGGGACAGGGCAAGAGACCCAGTACTTC.

Comment on this clonotype: The junction departs from the called germline gene at one end, perhaps through a read error. The chain employs TRBV7-9 and TRBJ1-5, with 10 nucleotides matching TRBD1. The germline gives CDR1 SEHNR, CDR2 FQNEAQ (reference sequence). The CDR3 runs 16 residues. The chain's CDR3 is CASGNNDRGRDQHQHF. The CDR3 DNA is TGTGCCAGCGGGAATAACGACAGGGGGCGCGATCAGCACCAGCATTTT.

This sequence joins TRBV27 and TRBJ1-2; TRBD1 is a possible D gene (5 bases). The CDR3 extends over 16 amino acids. The germline V gene has CDR1 MNHEY and CDR2 SMNVEV (reference sequence). The V gene lost 3 bases and the J gene lost 4 bases, with 18 bases spanning the gap. The CDR3 DNA reads TGTGCCAGCAGTTTCCTTGGGGGTGGGGGTGGCTATGGCTACACCTTC. This encodes CASSFLGGGGGYGYTF.